This passage covers 27 T cell receptor beta chains from one sample sequenced in a study of T cells in Graves' hyperthyroidism and ophthalmopathy. The CDR3 regions of TCR beta were amplified from RNA transcripts. First-round RT-PCR with HTBI primers amplified the TCR CDR3 region. MiXCR, run by TCRdb on the multiplex PCR reads, gives a single entry per CDR3 protein. The top ten hold 11% to 15% of the sample, which has 500,000 to 650,000 distinct CDR3 sequences, 12% to 15% seen once. Sequenced material: blood. The receptor source for this set is a woman in her forties with Graves' hyperthyroidism.

Many counts were recorded for this clonotype. This chain connects TRBV28 to TRBJ2-7; 9 bases line up with TRBD1. Germline V lookup: CDR1 MDHEN, CDR2 SYDVKM. Unmatched junction bases numbered 13, after V lost 9 bases and J lost 7 bases. The CDR3 is made up of 14 amino acids. CDR3 amino acids: CASKITGGEKEQYF. CDR3 in DNA: TGTGCCAGTAAGATAACAGGGGGCGAAAAAGAGCAGTACTTC.

This clonotype was recorded at least ten times. The V and J genes are TRBV12-3 or TRBV12-4 and TRBJ1-6, with TRBD1 as a possible D gene (5 bases). The V end lost 7 bases, the J end lost 5 bases, and 12 bases lay between the germline ends. The CDR3 runs to 14 residues. CDR3 bases: TGTGCCAGCAAAACCGGGACGGATAATTCACCCCTCCACTTT. Its protein product is CASKTGTDNSPLHF.

This clonotype was observed a few times. The chain combines TRBV14 with TRBJ2-7, with 7 bases identical to TRBD2. The CDR3 has 15 amino acids. The J segment lost 2 bases and the V segment lost 3 bases, leaving 7 bases of the junction unmatched. CDR1 SGHDN and CDR2 FVKESK come from the germline V gene. CDR3 bases: TGTGCCAGCAGCCAGGATGGAGGGAGGGCCTACGAGCAGTACTTC. This encodes CASSQDGGRAYEQYF.

This clonotype was seen ten or more times. The chain is built from TRBV11-2 and TRBJ2-1; 12 bases are a match to TRBD2. The V and J ends lost 4 bases and 2 bases, in that order; junction bases with no gene match: 6. In germline, CDR1 is SGHAT, CDR2 FQNNGV. CDR3 length: 17 amino acids. The CDR3 is CASSSTSGSHPYNEQFF. In nucleotides, the CDR3 is TGTGCCAGCAGCTCGACTAGCGGGAGTCACCCCTACAATGAGCAGTTCTTC. Supplemented by reference TRBV11-2 and TRBJ2-1, the full variable domain reads EAGVAQSPRYKIIEKRQSVAFWCNPISGHATLYWYQQILGQGPKLLIQFQNNGVVDDSQLPKDRFSAERLKGVDSTLKIQPAKLEDSAVYLCASSSTSGSHPYNEQFFGPGTRLTVL.

This clonotype was picked up many times. The genes are TRBV3-1 and TRBJ1-1, with D unresolved. In germline, CDR1 is LGHDT, CDR2 YNNKEL (reference sequence). Trimming took off 0 bases at V and 1 base at J, with 6 bases between the two ends. CDR3 length: 14 residues. In DNA form, the CDR3 reads TGTGCCAGCAGCCAAGATCCGCAGAACACTGAAGCTTTCTTT. Encoded protein: CASSQDPQNTEAFF.

The chain combines TRBV7-2 with TRBJ1-2; maybe TRBD1 (6 bases). Germline V gene data show CDR1 as SGHTA and CDR2 as FQGNSA. V lost 4 bases and J lost 8, with 8 bases in between. The CDR3 contains 11 residues. In nucleotides, the CDR3 is TGTGCCAGCAGCTCCGACAGGGGCTACACCTTC. Translating it yields CASSSDRGYTF.

This clonotype was counted at least ten times. The chain carries TRBV11-3 and TRBJ2-7; 11 positions match TRBD2. The CDR3 length is 13 residues. The trim removed 9 bases at V and 5 bases at J, leaving 6 bases unmatched. Germline V gene data show CDR1 as SGHNT and CDR2 as YENEEA. The CDR3 DNA reads TGTGCCAGTAGTACTAGCGGGAGCGACGAGCAGTACTTC. The encoded protein is CASSTSGSDEQYF.

The sample holds a few counts of this clonotype. V is TRBV27 and J is TRBJ1-2; 8 bases match TRBD1. The CDR3 is 15 amino acids. Germline CDR1 is MNHEY and CDR2 is SMNVEV (reference sequence). With V trimmed by 7 bases and J by 0 bases, 7 bases remained unmatched. CDR3 region: CASTSTGGANYGYTF. The CDR3 DNA is TGTGCCAGCACTTCAACAGGGGGTGCTAACTATGGCTACACCTTC.

There are many counts of this clonotype. The rearrangement links TRBV12-3 or TRBV12-4 to TRBJ2-1; TRBD2 matches 9 bases. The CDR3 contains 16 residues. V shed 5 bases and J 8 bases; nucleotides not matched to a gene: 13. The CDR3 protein is CASSHPGFSGSDEQFF. CDR3 nucleotide sequence: TGTGCCAGCAGTCATCCCGGGTTTAGCGGGAGTGATGAGCAGTTCTTC.

There are many counts of this clonotype. The genes are TRBV2 and TRBJ2-1; 8 bases are shared with TRBD2. Germline trimming cut 1 base from V and 6 bases from J; bases unmatched to any gene: 5. CDR1 SNHLY and CDR2 FYNNEI come from the germline V gene. This CDR3 has 15 residues. Here the CDR3 DNA reads TGTGCCAGCAGTGAAGGGGTAGCGGGACCCAATGAGCAGTTCTTC. This encodes CASSEGVAGPNEQFF.

The table lists this clonotype with many counts. The CDR3 region is CSASPVWAEKLFF. Written as DNA, the CDR3 is TGCAGTGCCAGTCCAGTTTGGGCCGAAAAACTGTTTTTT. V and J are TRBV20-1 and TRBJ1-4; no firm D call. CDR1 and CDR2 (germline): DFQATT, SNEGSKA (reference sequence). Trimming removed 6 bases from V and 8 bases from J, with 16 bases in between. The length of the CDR3 is 13 residues.

This clonotype was observed a few times. The chain couples TRBV6-5 to TRBJ2-1; no firm D call. Trimming removed 2 bases from V and 1 base from J, with 9 bases in between. This CDR3 region has 15 residues. Germline lookup yields CDR1 MNHEY and CDR2 SVGAGI. The CDR3 loop reads CASSYPQWSYNEQFF. CDR3 nucleotides: TGTGCCAGCAGTTACCCGCAGTGGTCCTACAATGAGCAGTTCTTC.

The chain combines TRBV19 with TRBJ2-2; D assignment may be TRBD1 or TRBD2 (5 bases each). Per germline, CDR1 LNHDA and CDR2 SQIVND (reference sequence). The germline V and J ends were trimmed by 8 bases and 0 bases, with 16 bases remaining between them. The CDR3 contains 16 residues. CDR3 coding DNA: TGTGCCAGTTCCTTAGGGACCGACGCGAACACCGGGGAGCTGTTTTTT. This codes for CASSLGTDANTGELFF. Full variable domain (outside the CDR3, taken from reference TRBV19 and TRBJ2-2): DGGITQSPKYLFRKEGQNVTLSCEQNLNHDAMYWYRQDPGQGLRLIYYSQIVNDFQKGDIAEGYSVSREKKESFPLTVTSAQKNPTAFYLCASSLGTDANTGELFFGEGSRLTVL.

This clonotype was counted a few times. The CDR3: CASSWTSGRGNEQFF. For the CDR3, the DNA is TGTGCCAGCAGTTGGACTAGCGGGAGGGGGAATGAGCAGTTCTTC. The V gene is TRBV6-1, the J gene TRBJ2-1; 15 bases map to TRBD2. Trimming cost V 5 bases and J 7 bases; bases outside gene matches: 3. The CDR3 is made up of 15 amino acids. The germline CDR1 and CDR2 sequences are MNHNS and SASEGT.

This clonotype was counted ten times or more. This chain links TRBV28 with TRBJ1-2, with 8 bases aligning to TRBD1. Germline trimming cut 3 bases from V and 8 bases from J; bases unmatched to any gene: 8. This CDR3 comprises 14 residues. CDR1 and CDR2 (germline): MDHEN, SYDVKM. The CDR3 DNA is TGTGCCAGCAGTTTGGAGACAGGGGATCGGGGCTACACCTTC. Translation gives CASSLETGDRGYTF.

This clonotype was seen more than once but under ten times. The V and J genes are TRBV20-1 and TRBJ2-1, with D unresolved. The V gene's germline CDR1 is DFQATT and CDR2 SNEGSKA (reference sequence). This CDR3 is 14 amino acids long. Trimming removed 1 base from V and 1 base from J, with 8 bases in between. The CDR3 sequence is CSARGTDSYNEQFF. CDR3 coding DNA: TGCAGTGCTAGAGGGACGGATTCCTACAATGAGCAGTTCTTC.

This clonotype was detected ten times or more. This sequence joins TRBV5-1 and TRBJ1-5; 7 nucleotides line up with TRBD1. There are 15 residues in the CDR3. V lost 0 bases to trimming and J lost 4 bases; unmatched junction nucleotides: 4. Looked up from germline, CDR1 is SGHRS and CDR2 is YFSETQ. The CDR3 DNA reads as TGCGCCAGCAGCTTGGGGGACAGTGGTAATCAGCCCCAGCATTTT. Translated, it gives CASSLGDSGNQPQHF.

This clonotype was seen ten or more times. The V and J genes are TRBV3-1 and TRBJ1-2; TRBD1 is a possible D gene (5 bases). This CDR3 region has 16 residues. Germline assignment: CDR1 LGHDT and CDR2 YNNKEL (reference sequence). V lost 1 base and J lost 4, with 16 bases in between. The CDR3 loop reads CASSQGGTRSFYGYTF. The CDR3 bases are TGTGCCAGCAGCCAAGGCGGGACGCGGTCATTCTATGGCTACACCTTC.

This clonotype appeared many times. V is TRBV28 and J is TRBJ1-5, with 7 bases that match TRBD1. Germline loops: CDR1 MDHEN, CDR2 SYDVKM. The CDR3 is 15 residues long. The V gene end was trimmed by 6 bases and the J gene end by 3 bases; junction bases not matched to a gene: 8. The CDR3 nucleotides are TGTGCCAGCAGGTCCGGGACAGCTAACAATCAGCCCCAGCATTTT. It encodes CASRSGTANNQPQHF.

This clonotype occurred many times. The chain carries TRBV7-8 and TRBJ2-7; D may be TRBD2 (6 bases). Trimming took off 5 bases at V and 5 bases at J, with 19 bases between the two ends. Germline CDR1 SGHVS, CDR2 FQNEAQ. The CDR3 extends over 15 amino acids. CDR3 protein: CASSQKRSGEDEQYF. CDR3 DNA sequence: TGTGCCAGCAGCCAGAAAAGGTCGGGAGAGGACGAGCAGTACTTC.

In its sample, this clonotype was seen many times. The gene calls are TRBV7-9 and TRBJ2-6, with 8 positions matching TRBD1. This CDR3 has 16 residues. The V gene's germline CDR1 is SEHNR and CDR2 FQNEAQ (reference sequence). V lost 3 bases and J lost 0; bases outside the gene matches: 1. CDR3 nucleotides: TGTGCCAGCAGCTTTCAGGGGGCCTCTGGGGCCAACGTCCTGACTTTC. This encodes CASSFQGASGANVLTF.

This clonotype was seen a few times. The chain recombines TRBV6-5 with TRBJ2-5, with 10 bases that match TRBD1. Unmatched junction bases numbered 2, after V lost 8 bases and J lost 5 bases. From germline, CDR1 is MNHEY and CDR2 SVGAGI. The CDR3 has 12 amino acids. The CDR3 loop is CASRQGAETQYF. As DNA, the CDR3 is TGTGCCAGCCGACAGGGGGCCGAGACCCAGTACTTC.

This clonotype appeared many times. The genes are TRBV7-3 and TRBJ2-1; the D is unclear. The V and J ends lost 2 bases and 5 bases respectively, with 7 bases between them. CDR1 SGHTA and CDR2 FQGTGA come from the germline V gene. This CDR3 contains 13 residues. DNA of the CDR3: TGTGCCAGCAGCTTATCCAAAGACAATGAGCAGTTCTTC. This translates into CASSLSKDNEQFF.

This clonotype came up once. The chain couples TRBV20-1 to TRBJ2-5; D not certain. Germline lookup yields CDR1 DFQATT and CDR2 SNEGSKA (reference sequence). V lost 1 base to trimming and J lost 0 bases, with 6 bases between them. The CDR3 consists of 13 residues. The CDR3 sequence: CSARVANQETQYF. The CDR3 DNA reads TGCAGTGCTAGAGTGGCTAACCAAGAGACCCAGTACTTC.

The chain is built from TRBV7-2 and TRBJ2-5, with TRBD2 matching over 8 bases. V lost 5 bases to trimming and J lost 5 bases; unmatched junction nucleotides: 4. CDR1 and CDR2 from the germline V gene are SGHTA and FQGNSA. The length of the CDR3 is 13 residues. In DNA form, the CDR3 reads TGTGCCAGCAGCCGGACTAGCACGGAGACCCAGTACTTC. Protein: CASSRTSTETQYF.

About this clonotype itself: This could be a read error, since a much larger clone is one nucleotide away. The chain recombines TRBV30 with TRBJ2-7, with a tentative D call TRBD1 (7 bases). The CDR3 runs to 15 residues. Germline-derived CDR1 and CDR2 are GTSNPN and SVGIG (reference sequence). The DNA for the CDR3 is TGTGCCTGGAGTGTATGGAGGGGGCTATCCTACGGGCAGTACTTC. Its translation: CAWSVWRGLSYGQYF.

There are a few counts of this clonotype. The chain is built from TRBV11-2 and TRBJ2-5; 13 bases are shared with TRBD2. V trimming: 2 bases; J trimming: 4 bases; junction bases outside the gene matches: 7. The CDR3 sequence is 17 residues long. Germline CDR1 reads SGHAT; CDR2 reads FQNNGV. CDR3 amino acids: CASSLPGLAGSGETQYF. CDR3 in DNA: TGTGCCAGCAGCTTACCGGGACTAGCGGGATCGGGAGAGACCCAGTACTTC.